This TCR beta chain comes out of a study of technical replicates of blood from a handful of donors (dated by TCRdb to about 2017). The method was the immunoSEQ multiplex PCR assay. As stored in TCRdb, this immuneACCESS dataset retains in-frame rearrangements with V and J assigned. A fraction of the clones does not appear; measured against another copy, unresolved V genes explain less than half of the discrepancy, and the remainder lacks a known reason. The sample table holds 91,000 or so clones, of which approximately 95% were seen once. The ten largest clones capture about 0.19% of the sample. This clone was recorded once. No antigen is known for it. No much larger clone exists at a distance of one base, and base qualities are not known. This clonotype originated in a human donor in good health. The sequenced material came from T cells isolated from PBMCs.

The bases read TGTGCCAGCAGCCTCGGGGAGGAGCAGTACTTC. It specifies CASSLGEEQYF. Recombination connected TRBV14 to TRBJ2-7; D gene: possibly TRBD2, on 5 matching bases. V sheds 4 bases and J sheds 7 bases, leaving 8 bases between their ends. According to the germline V gene, CDR1 reads SGHDN and CDR2 reads FVKESK. The CDR3 runs 11 amino acids, cysteine and phenylalanine included. Here the CDR3 DNA is all that survives: 33 bases in frame from base 1.